Reported below is one TCR beta chain. No antigen is known for it. It has no much larger one-base neighbor in the sample; base qualities were not kept. Germline trimming: 5 bases from V, 9 bases from J; junction bases outside gene matches: 8. From a lookup of the germline V gene (reference sequence), CDR1 and CDR2 are PRHDT and FYEKMQ. The CDR3 contains 13 residues, cysteine and phenylalanine counted. Only the CDR3 portion is preserved as DNA: 39 bases, with reading frame beginning at the first base. Sequencing of the TRB variable region was done with the immunoSEQ hsTCRB v3.0 assay at survey level resolution. The targeted TRB sequencing depth was about 40,000-50,000 T-cell genomes per sample. An Illumina MiSeq with a v3 150-cycle kit was used to sequence the pooled TRB libraries. The authors' analysis ran thus. Repertoire analysis ran in R within a reproducible Nextflow workflow covering QC, data transformation and analysis. Custom analyses were implemented in LymphoSeq2, an R package for AIRR-Seq data exploration. A handful of samples yielding fewer than 5000 total TRB sequences were excluded, leaving 188 analyzed HIV repertoires. Of the roughly 180 retained HIV repertoires, 55 to 60 were collected before and 120 to 130 after ART initiation. Repertoires were downsampled to 5000 TRB nucleotide sequences, and summary statistics were averaged over 100 downsampling iterations. The analysis kept only TRB sequences whose CDR3 regions were at least seven amino acids long. A Shannon entropy-derived clonality score and the Gini coefficient were used to measure diversity. In repertoire networks, the top 5000 CDR3 amino acid sequences were linked whenever an edit distance of one separated two sequences. GLIPH2 predicted antigen specificity groups and MHC restriction for TRB CDR3 amino acid sequences. To flag known CMV, EBV, HIV or tissue antigen associations, CDR3 amino acid sequences were matched against VDJdb and McPAS-TCR. Pre-ART, post-ART and control groups were compared with Wilcoxon signed-rank tests and Holm-Bonferroni correction. TCRdb re-hosts the immuneACCESS table, in-frame sequences only. Its copies lack some clones; in the studies checked, an unresolved V gene accounts for under half of them, and the cause for the rest is not known. That table gives V, J and clone size, and the DNA gave D and trimming. Counted in this sample were roughly 18,000 clones; 60% to 85% of them appeared once. In total, the top ten clones hold roughly 15% of the sample.

The data belong to a study of long-term antiretroviral therapy in people with HIV (dated 2022 in TCRdb). Notes on the research overall: The earliest samples were collected roughly a decade before the 2015 WHO recommendation for immediate ART, at a time when ART was usually postponed until CD4 counts fell. The cohort contributed over 150 cryopreserved PBMC samples from around 30 adults with confirmed HIV infection, collected serially over a mean of 6 years (range 1-12). This retrospective serial study examined whether starting ART and sustained HIV suppression were associated with changes in the composition and diversity of the TRB repertoire in peripheral blood. Test extractions of a monoclonal T-cell line alongside 30 to 35 polyclonal samples showed no cross-contamination during QIAcube processing. Among the roughly 30 participants with HIV, around ten were female. Results the study describes overall, beyond this receptor: No data were available on ART adherence, viral resistance or therapy changes, limiting inferences about post-ART repertoire changes. Narrower CDR3 length ranges were observed in HIV repertoires than in controls, and an antigen-experienced repertoire with only a slight naive shift after ART was suggested by the network structure. ART initiation was associated with a significant increase in TRB diversity, but diversity stayed significantly below transplant donor controls even after long-term ART. At every time point, the repertoire was dominated by expanded TRB clones first identified before ART initiation, although this dominance fluctuated and, in many PLHIV, declined after ART. The samples were dated from about 2004 to 2018, and the ART regimens that were used may be less effective than current ART regimens. Because cell numbers in pre-ART samples were limited, unsorted PBMC were profiled instead of sorted CD4+ and CD8+ T cells. Since PBMC availability was limited, sequencing covered only the TCR beta chain, with no alpha chain pairing.

Participants were included only if at least one PBMC sample before ART initiation and at least two post-ART samples were available. Every participant with HIV received treatment in the United States of America. Before DNA extraction, cryopreserved samples of about 0.9-11 million PBMC were thawed and washed. At the time of the earliest PBMC sample, participants with HIV were aged between roughly 20 and 54 years. PBMC samples from each participant spanned 1-4 timepoints before ART initiation and 2-8 timepoints after ART initiation, with a median of 7 samples. Serial HIV viral load, CD4+ T-cell count, ART history and demographic data were obtained for every participant. Genomic DNA was extracted from unsorted PBMC with a Qiagen kit on a QIAcube, with processing performed in batches of 12 samples.

The rearrangement joined TRBV13 to TRBJ2-3; the central 7 bases match TRBD1. This TCR was recovered from a woman in her 30s with HIV. Sequenced here: unsorted PBMCs, sampled 2.9 years after starting antiretroviral therapy. The CDR3 region has the sequence CASSPGTDGTQYF. The sequence in DNA is TGTGCCAGCAGCCCCGGGACAGACGGCACGCAGTATTTT.